Below are 30 T cell receptor beta chains sequenced from a single sample in a study of shared clonotypes between healthy human individuals. The protocol was immunoSEQ multiplex PCR, while the TCRdb copy is restricted to in-frame clones and leaves out a portion. The sample consists of roughly 2,500,000 clones, more than 85% of them appearing once. Specimen: naive CD4+ T cells from PBMCs. The subset was: CD45RA+ positively selected. The receptors originated from a man aged 18 to 35 in good health. Some clones in this sample may be carry-over from other donors' samples.

About this clone: The identical CDR3 is also encoded by other nucleotide sequences in the sample. The CDR3 protein is CASSLGLAGGETQYF. Written as DNA, the CDR3 is TGCGCCAGCAGCTTGGGCCTAGCGGGAGGAGAGACCCAGTACTTC. This rearrangement joins TRBV5-1 to TRBJ2-5; 11 bases match TRBD2. The CDR3 consists of 15 residues. Germline V gene lookup returns CDR1 SGHRS and CDR2 YFSETQ. With V trimmed by 0 bases and J by 4 bases, 2 bases remained unmatched.

This sequence joins TRBV2 and TRBJ2-1; perhaps TRBD2 as D (6 bases). Trimming took off 5 bases at V and 2 bases at J, with 10 bases between the two ends. The CDR3 is 14 residues long. Germline V lookup: CDR1 SNHLY, CDR2 FYNNEI. The chain's CDR3 is CASSLGRTYNEQFF. CDR3 in DNA: TGTGCCAGCAGTTTAGGGAGGACCTACAATGAGCAGTTCTTC.

The J gene is TRBJ1-3, the V gene TRBV6-6, with a possible D match to TRBD1 (6 bases). The germline gives CDR1 MNHNY, CDR2 SVGAGI (reference sequence). The germline V and J ends were trimmed by 7 bases and 7 bases, with 17 bases remaining between them. The CDR3 runs 14 residues. The CDR3 spells CASIPGAARNTIYF. Here the CDR3 DNA reads TGTGCCAGCATTCCAGGGGCCGCGCGCAACACCATATATTTT.

This chain links TRBV11-3 with TRBJ2-2; a possible D gene is TRBD2 (5 bases). Germline V CDR1 and CDR2: SGHNT, YENEEA. The length of the CDR3 is 15 residues. The V gene lost 1 base and the J gene lost 7 bases, with 13 bases spanning the gap. In nucleotides, the CDR3 is TGTGCCAGCAGCTTAGGAATTACGGGGAGCGGGGAGCTGTTTTTT. Translating gives CASSLGITGSGELFF.

The CDR3 protein is CASSAGGSLITQYF. CDR3 coding DNA: TGTGCCAGCAGTGCCGGGGGGTCGTTGATTACGCAGTATTTT. This rearrangement joins TRBV28 to TRBJ2-3; 7 bases map to TRBD2. Germline assignment: CDR1 MDHEN and CDR2 SYDVKM. The CDR3 runs 14 residues. With 5 bases clipped from V and 8 bases from J, the junction kept 10 bases outside the gene matches. The entire variable domain, with the rest obtained from reference TRBV28 and TRBJ2-3, is as follows: DVKVTQSSRYLVKRTGEKVFLECVQDMDHENMFWYRQDPGLGLRLIYFSYDVKMKEKGDIPEGYSVSREKKERFSLILESASTNQTSMYLCASSAGGSLITQYFGPGTRLTVL.

The V and J genes are TRBV10-3 and TRBJ1-4; a possible D gene is TRBD1 (5 bases). The germline V gene has CDR1 ENHRY and CDR2 SYGVKD. There are 13 residues in the CDR3. V was clipped by 9 bases and J by 5 bases, with 13 bases between them. CDR3 protein: CAIGTLENEKLFF. CDR3 bases: TGTGCCATTGGGACGTTGGAGAATGAAAAACTGTTTTTT.

Concerning this clone: At the DNA level, this CDR3 is encoded by other sequences in the same sample as well. The genes are TRBV5-1 and TRBJ2-7; TRBD1 agrees at 9 bases. The ends lost 2 bases at V and 4 bases at J; junction bases unmatched: 4. CDR1 and CDR2 (germline): SGHRS, YFSETQ. CDR3 length: 14 residues. This CDR3 reads CASSFGTGLYEQYF. The CDR3, as DNA: TGCGCCAGCAGCTTCGGGACAGGGCTTTACGAGCAGTACTTC.

The gene calls are TRBV28 and TRBJ1-2; D is unclear. Trimming removed 1 base from V and 4 bases from J, with 16 bases in between. The V gene's germline CDR1 is MDHEN and CDR2 SYDVKM. The CDR3 runs 16 residues. Written as DNA, the CDR3 is TGTGCCAGCAGTTTATCTTCCCTGAGCTTGGGCTATGGCTACACCTTC. This translates into CASSLSSLSLGYGYTF.

The rearrangement joins TRBV30 to TRBJ1-5, with a weak D call TRBD1 (5 bases). The length of the CDR3 is 13 residues. The V end lost 2 bases, the J end lost 8 bases, and 13 bases lay between the germline ends. Per germline, CDR1 GTSNPN and CDR2 SVGIG (reference sequence). The CDR3 bases are TGTGCCTGGAGTCCCAGGGATAGGGAGCCCCAGCATTTT. Translation: CAWSPRDREPQHF.

Regarding this clone: Other DNA sequences in this sample translate to the same CDR3. This chain uses TRBV5-1 with TRBJ2-1; TRBD2 matches 11 bases. Germline V gene lookup returns CDR1 SGHRS and CDR2 YFSETQ. The CDR3 totals 15 residues. V shed 4 bases, J shed 7 bases, and the junction held 7 bases outside the gene matches. The CDR3: CASSNLAGGYNEQFF. DNA of the CDR3: TGCGCCAGCAGCAACTTAGCGGGAGGGTATAATGAGCAGTTCTTC.

The chain employs TRBV28 and TRBJ1-1; tentatively, D is TRBD1 (6 bases). Trimming cost V 3 bases and J 3 bases, with 14 bases left between them. Germline-derived CDR1 and CDR2 are MDHEN and SYDVKM. CDR3 length: 15 residues. In DNA form, the CDR3 reads TGTGCCAGCAGTTTGGGTGGGGGCCGGCACACTGAAGCTTTCTTT. Amino acid sequence: CASSLGGGRHTEAFF.

This chain connects TRBV7-9 to TRBJ1-3; tentative D call: TRBD1 (5 bases). Germline CDR1 and CDR2: SEHNR and FQNEAQ (reference sequence). The CDR3 totals 14 residues. V lost 5 bases, J lost 0 bases, and 8 bases lay in between. The CDR3 loop is CASSRDLSGNTIYF. DNA for the CDR3: TGTGCCAGCAGCCGGGACCTCTCTGGAAACACCATATATTTT.

This chain uses TRBV9 with TRBJ2-3; TRBD2 agrees at 8 bases. The CDR3 contains 16 residues. With 0 bases clipped from V and 2 bases from J, the junction kept 5 bases outside the gene matches. Germline CDR1 SGDLS, CDR2 YYNGEE. The CDR3 DNA reads as TGTGCCAGCAGCGTAGCGGGAGGGGCCCCCACAGATACGCAGTATTTT. It encodes CASSVAGGAPTDTQYF.

This clone was found a few times. Other DNA variants within this sample encode the same CDR3. J is TRBJ1-5 and V is TRBV19, with D maybe TRBD1 (5 bases). The CDR3 is 12 amino acids. V lost 6 bases and J lost 4, with 7 bases in between. Germline values: CDR1 LNHDA, CDR2 SQIVND (reference sequence). CDR3 amino acids: CASSRGNQPQHF. DNA for the CDR3: TGTGCCAGTAGCCGGGGGAATCAGCCCCAGCATTTT.

This chain uses TRBV27 with TRBJ2-7; D is uncertain. Germline loops: CDR1 MNHEY, CDR2 SMNVEV (reference sequence). Trimming took off 5 bases at V and 0 bases at J, with 5 bases between the two ends. The CDR3 runs 12 residues. The CDR3 reads CASSQSSYEQYF. CDR3 in DNA: TGTGCCAGCAGTCAGAGCTCCTACGAGCAGTACTTC.

Note on this clone: The same CDR3 arises from other DNA sequences in this sample as well. V and J are TRBV7-2 and TRBJ2-3; no clear D gene. This CDR3 has 12 amino acids. V was shortened by 3 bases and J by 5 bases, with 6 bases between the two germline ends. The germline V gene encodes CDR1 SGHTA and CDR2 FQGNSA. CDR3 in amino acids: CASSFVGDTQYF. In nucleotides, the CDR3 is TGTGCCAGCAGCTTTGTAGGAGATACGCAGTATTTT.

The chain employs TRBV9 and TRBJ2-1, with D uncertain. The germline V gene encodes CDR1 SGDLS and CDR2 YYNGEE. V lost 3 bases to trimming and J lost 2 bases, with 9 bases between them. The CDR3 spans 14 residues. CDR3 loop: CASSATTTYNEQFF. DNA for the CDR3: TGTGCCAGCAGCGCCACAACCACCTACAATGAGCAGTTCTTC.

The chain joins TRBV9 to TRBJ2-3; 7 bases are shared with TRBD2. The CDR3 is 14 residues long. V trimming: 3 bases; J trimming: 6 bases; junction bases outside the gene matches: 7. The germline gives CDR1 SGDLS, CDR2 YYNGEE. DNA for the CDR3: TGTGCCAGCAGCGGAGGGGAGGGTATCGATACGCAGTATTTT. Translated, it gives CASSGGEGIDTQYF.

This chain joins TRBV25-1 and TRBJ2-5; D gene unclear. V shed 1 base and J shed 0 bases, with 9 bases lying between them. The CDR3 totals 15 residues. Germline V lookup: CDR1 MGHDK, CDR2 SYGVNS. This chain's CDR3 is CASSELGSYQETQYF. CDR3 bases: TGTGCCAGCAGTGAATTGGGCAGCTACCAAGAGACCCAGTACTTC.

The rearrangement joins TRBV4-2 to TRBJ2-7; perhaps TRBD1 as D (5 bases). Per germline, CDR1 LGHNA and CDR2 YNFKEQ. The V gene lost 1 base and the J gene lost 3 bases, with 10 bases spanning the gap. This CDR3 is 14 amino acids long. This CDR3 reads CASSQVQGNYEQYF. CDR3 nucleotides: TGTGCCAGCAGCCAAGTGCAGGGAAACTACGAGCAGTACTTC.

This clone showed up just once. J is TRBJ2-7 and V is TRBV5-4; D gene ambiguous. CDR3 length equals 13 residues. CDR1 is SGHNT, CDR2 YYREEE, per germline (reference sequence). The germline V and J ends were trimmed by 3 bases and 0 bases, with 7 bases remaining between them. The CDR3 reads CASSSAGSYEQYF. The CDR3 DNA reads as TGTGCCAGCAGCTCTGCTGGCTCCTACGAGCAGTACTTC.

The chain employs TRBV5-1 and TRBJ2-4; 8 bases fit TRBD1. Trimming at V came to 5 bases and at J to 3 bases, leaving 7 bases not matched to a gene. Germline CDR1 is SGHRS and CDR2 is YFSETQ. The CDR3 is made up of 15 amino acids. The CDR3 DNA sequence: TGCGCCAGCAGTAACGGACAGGGAGGCAAAAACATTCAGTACTTC. It is translated as CASSNGQGGKNIQYF.

Turning to this clone: The identical CDR3 is also encoded by other nucleotide sequences in the sample. The genes are TRBV18 and TRBJ1-1; perhaps TRBD1 as D (5 bases). This CDR3 has 14 amino acids. Trimming left V 2 bases short and J 1 base short, with 8 bases between. Germline V gives CDR1 KGHSH, CDR2 LQKENI. CDR3 bases: TGTGCCAGCTCACCAGACAGAACGAACACTGAAGCTTTCTTT. Translating gives CASSPDRTNTEAFF.

The rearrangement uses TRBV19 and TRBJ1-5, with D uncertain. The V and J ends lost 5 bases and 0 bases respectively, with 11 bases between them. CDR3 length: 15 residues. Germline values: CDR1 LNHDA, CDR2 SQIVND (reference sequence). CDR3 region: CASSGYEYSNQPQHF. Written as DNA, the CDR3 is TGTGCCAGTAGTGGATATGAATATAGCAATCAGCCCCAGCATTTT.

The gene calls are TRBV19 and TRBJ1-2, with D possibly being TRBD1 (5 bases). V gave up 4 bases and J gave up 3 bases, with 15 bases separating them. CDR1 and CDR2 from the germline V gene are LNHDA and SQIVND (reference sequence). The CDR3 runs to 15 residues. Written as DNA, the CDR3 is TGTGCCAGTAGTAGAACCTCCGGGACGTACTATGGCTACACCTTC. It is translated as CASSRTSGTYYGYTF.

For this clone: Other DNA sequences within the sample encode an identical CDR3. The CDR3 loop reads CAISQTSGSYEQYF. The CDR3 DNA follows: TGTGCCATCAGCCAGACTAGCGGGAGCTACGAGCAGTACTTC. The genes are TRBV10-3 and TRBJ2-7, with TRBD2 matching over 12 bases. Looked up from germline, CDR1 is ENHRY and CDR2 is SYGVKD. The CDR3 totals 14 residues. V lost 6 bases to trimming and J lost 3 bases; unmatched junction nucleotides: 3.

V gene TRBV4-1 combines with J gene TRBJ1-2; unclear D gene. V was clipped by 1 base and J by 0 bases, with 12 bases between them. Germline V CDR1 and CDR2: MGHRA, YSYEKL. This CDR3 spans 16 amino acids. The CDR3 DNA sequence: TGCGCCAGCAGCCAAGTCGGAGGGCAGACTAACTATGGCTACACCTTC. Protein: CASSQVGGQTNYGYTF.

The genes are TRBV7-2 and TRBJ2-7; the D is unclear. The CDR3 has 13 amino acids. Germline V gene lookup returns CDR1 SGHTA and CDR2 FQGNSA. The germline V and J ends were trimmed by 5 bases and 2 bases, with 10 bases remaining between them. In nucleotides, the CDR3 is TGTGCCAGCAGCCCCCTTCCGACCTACGAGCAGTACTTC. It is translated as CASSPLPTYEQYF.

This clone was recorded once. The sample has other DNA sequences that encode this CDR3 too. The chain has TRBV28 and TRBJ2-7, with D perhaps given as TRBD1 or TRBD2 (5 bases each). Trimming took off 2 bases at V and 0 bases at J, with 8 bases between the two ends. Germline CDR1 and CDR2: MDHEN and SYDVKM. The CDR3 is made up of 14 amino acids. CDR3 coding DNA: TGTGCCAGCAGTTTAGAGGGGCGCTCCTACGAGCAGTACTTC. The encoded protein is CASSLEGRSYEQYF.

This chain uses TRBV11-2 with TRBJ2-3, with TRBD2 identical over 8 bases. The V segment lost 5 bases and the J segment 3 bases; nucleotides outside the gene matches: 10. Germline V lookup: CDR1 SGHAT, CDR2 FQNNGV. The length of the CDR3 is 16 residues. This CDR3 is CASSPASLAGTDTQYF. CDR3 bases: TGTGCCAGCAGCCCAGCCAGCTTAGCGGGAACAGATACGCAGTATTTT.